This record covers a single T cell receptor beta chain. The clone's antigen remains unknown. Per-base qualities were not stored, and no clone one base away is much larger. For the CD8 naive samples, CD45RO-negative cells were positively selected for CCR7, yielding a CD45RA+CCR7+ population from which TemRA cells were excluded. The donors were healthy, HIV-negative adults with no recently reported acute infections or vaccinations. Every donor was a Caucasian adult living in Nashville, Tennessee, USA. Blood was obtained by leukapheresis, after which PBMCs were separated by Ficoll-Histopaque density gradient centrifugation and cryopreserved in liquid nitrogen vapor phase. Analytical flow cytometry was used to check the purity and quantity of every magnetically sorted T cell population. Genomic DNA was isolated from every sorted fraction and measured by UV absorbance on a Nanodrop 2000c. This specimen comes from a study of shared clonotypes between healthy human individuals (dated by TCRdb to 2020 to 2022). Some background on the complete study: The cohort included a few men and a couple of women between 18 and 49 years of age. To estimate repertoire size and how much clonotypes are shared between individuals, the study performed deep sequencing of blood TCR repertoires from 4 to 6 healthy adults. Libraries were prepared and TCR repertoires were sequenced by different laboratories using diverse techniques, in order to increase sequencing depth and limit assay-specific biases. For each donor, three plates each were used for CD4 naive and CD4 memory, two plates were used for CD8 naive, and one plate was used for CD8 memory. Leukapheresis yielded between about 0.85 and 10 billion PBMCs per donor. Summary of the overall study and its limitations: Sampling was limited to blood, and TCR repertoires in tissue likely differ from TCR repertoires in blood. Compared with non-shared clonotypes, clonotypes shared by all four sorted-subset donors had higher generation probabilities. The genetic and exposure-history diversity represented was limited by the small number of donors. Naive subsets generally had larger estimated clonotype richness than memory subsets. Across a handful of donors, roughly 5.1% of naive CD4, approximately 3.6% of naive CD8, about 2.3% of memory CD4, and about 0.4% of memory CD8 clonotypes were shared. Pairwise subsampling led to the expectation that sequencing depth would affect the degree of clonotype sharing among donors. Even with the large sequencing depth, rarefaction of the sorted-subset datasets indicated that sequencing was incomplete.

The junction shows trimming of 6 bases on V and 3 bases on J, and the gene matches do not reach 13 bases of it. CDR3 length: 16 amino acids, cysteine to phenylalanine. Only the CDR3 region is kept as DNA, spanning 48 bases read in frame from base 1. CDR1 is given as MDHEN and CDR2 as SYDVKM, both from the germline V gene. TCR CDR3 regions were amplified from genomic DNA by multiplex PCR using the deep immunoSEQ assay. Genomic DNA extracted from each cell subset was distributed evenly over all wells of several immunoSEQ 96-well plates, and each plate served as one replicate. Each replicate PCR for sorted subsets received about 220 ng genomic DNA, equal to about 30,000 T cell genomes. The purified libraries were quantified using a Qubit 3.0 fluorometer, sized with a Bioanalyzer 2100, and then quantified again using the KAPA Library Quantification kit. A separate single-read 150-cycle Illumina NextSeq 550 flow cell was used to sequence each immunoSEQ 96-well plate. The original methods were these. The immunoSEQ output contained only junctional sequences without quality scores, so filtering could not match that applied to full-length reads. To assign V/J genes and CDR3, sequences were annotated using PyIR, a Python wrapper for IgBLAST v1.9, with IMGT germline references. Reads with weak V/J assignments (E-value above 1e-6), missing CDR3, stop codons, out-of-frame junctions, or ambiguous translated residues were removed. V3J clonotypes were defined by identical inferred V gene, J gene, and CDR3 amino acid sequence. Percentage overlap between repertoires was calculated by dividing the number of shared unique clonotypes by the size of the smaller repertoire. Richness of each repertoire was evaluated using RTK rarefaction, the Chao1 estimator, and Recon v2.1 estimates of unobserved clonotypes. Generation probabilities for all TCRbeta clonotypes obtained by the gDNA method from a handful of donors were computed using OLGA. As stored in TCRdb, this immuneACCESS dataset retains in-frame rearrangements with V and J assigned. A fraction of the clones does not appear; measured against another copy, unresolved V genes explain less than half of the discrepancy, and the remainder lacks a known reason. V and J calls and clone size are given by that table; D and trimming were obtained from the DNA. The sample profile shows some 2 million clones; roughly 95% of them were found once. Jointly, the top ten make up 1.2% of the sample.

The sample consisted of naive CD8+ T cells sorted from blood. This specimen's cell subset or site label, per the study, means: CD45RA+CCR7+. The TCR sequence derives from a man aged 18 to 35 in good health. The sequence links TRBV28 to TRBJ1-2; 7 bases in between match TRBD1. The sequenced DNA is TGTGCCAGCAGCTTAGGGACAGAGGGGGTAGACTATGGCTACACCTTC. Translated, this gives CASSLGTEGVDYGYTF.